These 15 T cell receptor beta chains were sequenced from one sample in a study of regulatory T cells in long-lasting Graves disease. Arm-PCR of CDR3 regions with iRepertoire HTBI primers generated TCR beta libraries. In TCRdb, the multiplex PCR reads were re-called with MiXCR into one record per CDR3 protein. The table records 700,000 or so distinct CDR3 sequences, approximately 31% of them present only once. Indicated time point: persistent/refractory GD, antithyroid drugs over 5 years with positive TRAb. Preparation of the TCR library used RNA extracted from PBMCs. The sequencing here drew on peripheral blood mononuclear cells (PBMCs), taken when the disease was refractory, from a patient treated with antithyroid drugs. The receptors were sampled from a female donor with Graves disease.

The chain links TRBV19 to TRBJ2-7; 10 positions agree with TRBD1. This CDR3 region has 14 residues. Trimming cost V 10 bases and J 2 bases; bases outside gene matches: 8. Germline V gives CDR1 LNHDA, CDR2 SQIVND (reference sequence). CDR3: CATTRTGGPYEQYF. CDR3 in DNA: TGTGCCACCACCCGGACAGGGGGTCCCTACGAGCAGTACTTC.

This clonotype was recorded a few times. The V gene is TRBV5-1, the J gene TRBJ2-2, with D maybe TRBD2 (5 bases). V dropped 4 bases and J dropped 6 bases, with 13 bases sitting between them. Germline V gene sequence: CDR1 SGHRS, CDR2 YFSETQ. The CDR3 loop spans 14 amino acids. CDR3: CASSHGVVPGELFF. DNA for the CDR3: TGCGCCAGCAGCCACGGGGTGGTCCCCGGGGAGCTGTTTTTT.

This clonotype showed up just once. The V gene is TRBV30, the J gene TRBJ1-1; D not resolved. Germline CDR1 is GTSNPN and CDR2 is SVGIG (reference sequence). The V and J ends lost 4 bases and 4 bases respectively, with 22 bases between them. The CDR3 covers 16 residues. The CDR3 DNA follows: TGTGCCTGGATGGGCCCCAGAGATTGGTTGGGCACTGAAGCTTTCTTT. It encodes CAWMGPRDWLGTEAFF.

This clonotype has at least ten counts. V gene TRBV28 combines with J gene TRBJ1-4; D unresolved. The CDR3 loop spans 16 amino acids. Per germline, CDR1 MDHEN and CDR2 SYDVKM. Trimming shortened V by 6 bases and J by 0 bases, and 14 bases separated the two germline ends. DNA of the CDR3: TGTGCCAGCAGGGGTAGGCCCGTTGCAACTAATGAAAAACTGTTTTTT. It codes for CASRGRPVATNEKLFF.

The J gene is TRBJ1-5, the V gene TRBV19; TRBD1 matches at 8 bases. Germline trimming cut 6 bases from V and 7 bases from J; bases unmatched to any gene: 8. CDR3 size: 14 residues. Germline CDR1 is LNHDA and CDR2 is SQIVND (reference sequence). CDR3 nucleotides: TGTGCCAGTAGCCATAGGACAGGGAAACAGCCCCAGCATTTT. It yields the protein CASSHRTGKQPQHF.

The table lists this clonotype with many counts. This chain joins TRBV3-1 and TRBJ1-2; unclear D gene. In germline, CDR1 is LGHDT, CDR2 YNNKEL (reference sequence). The germline V and J ends were trimmed by 4 bases and 7 bases, with 13 bases remaining between them. This CDR3 contains 13 residues. The CDR3: CASSRSSRIGYTF. CDR3 DNA sequence: TGTGCCAGCAGCCGCTCGAGCAGGATTGGCTACACCTTC.

CDR3 bases: TGTGCCTGGAGTTCGGGGGGCGCATCTGAAGCTTTCTTT. Translation: CAWSSGGASEAFF. V usage is TRBV30 and J usage is TRBJ1-1; a possible D gene is TRBD1 (6 bases). The CDR3 has 13 amino acids. Trimming cost V 2 bases and J 6 bases, with 13 bases left between them. Germline V lookup: CDR1 GTSNPN, CDR2 SVGIG (reference sequence).

The chain employs TRBV6-2 or TRBV6-3 and TRBJ1-5; D call uncertain. V dropped 4 bases and J dropped 7 bases, with 11 bases sitting between them. Looked up from germline, CDR1 is MNHEY and CDR2 is SVGEGT. The CDR3 spans 13 residues. The CDR3: CASSWSGGQPQHF. In nucleotides, the CDR3 is TGTGCCAGCAGTTGGTCAGGCGGGCAGCCCCAGCATTTT.

The CDR3 nucleotides are TGTGCCAGCAGTTACGGGCTCCCTGGGGCCAACGTCCTGACTTTC. Encoded protein: CASSYGLPGANVLTF. The chain couples TRBV6-5 to TRBJ2-6; D is ambiguous. The CDR3 is 15 residues long. The V and J ends lost 2 bases and 2 bases respectively, with 7 bases between them. CDR1 and CDR2 from the germline V gene are MNHEY and SVGAGI.

V is TRBV9 and J is TRBJ1-1, with no clear D. The CDR3 is 16 residues long. The germline V gene encodes CDR1 SGDLS and CDR2 YYNGEE. Trimming left V 0 bases short and J 7 bases short, with 19 bases between. The CDR3 reads CASSVARSGESFEAFF. The CDR3 region has the DNA TGTGCCAGCAGCGTAGCCAGGTCCGGGGAGAGCTTTGAAGCTTTCTTT.

This chain links TRBV29-1 with TRBJ1-1; 8 bases are shared with TRBD1. Trimming at V came to 1 base and at J to 6 bases, leaving 1 base not matched to a gene. The CDR3 spans 12 residues. Germline CDR1 reads SQVTM; CDR2 reads ANQGSEA. CDR3 amino acids: CSVEGRGPEAFF. CDR3 DNA: TGCAGCGTTGAAGGCAGGGGGCCTGAAGCTTTCTTT.

The J gene is TRBJ2-2, the V gene TRBV12-3 or TRBV12-4; 9 bases map to TRBD2. The CDR3 runs 18 residues. The J segment lost 5 bases and the V segment lost 6 bases, leaving 16 bases of the junction unmatched. This CDR3 reads CASSRGEGREGRTGELFF. The CDR3 nucleotides read TGTGCCAGCAGCCGGGGAGAAGGGCGGGAGGGCCGAACCGGGGAGCTGTTTTTT.

This clonotype was counted between two and nine times. The J gene is TRBJ1-1, the V gene TRBV28, with D unresolved. Trimming pared 8 bases from V and 1 base from J, leaving 11 bases between. The CDR3 is 13 amino acids. Per the germline V gene, CDR1 is MDHEN and CDR2 is SYDVKM. CDR3 DNA sequence: TGTGCCAGCCCAAAGACGGGGAACACTGAAGCTTTCTTT. Encoded protein: CASPKTGNTEAFF.

The chain couples TRBV5-1 to TRBJ2-7, with TRBD1 matching 7 bases. The V segment lost 4 bases and the J segment 1 base; nucleotides outside the gene matches: 11. The CDR3 loop spans 16 amino acids. The germline V gene has CDR1 SGHRS and CDR2 YFSETQ. The CDR3 nucleotides are TGCGCCAGCAGCGGGGGCGGCCAGGGGGTTTCCTACGAGCAGTACTTC. It is translated as CASSGGGQGVSYEQYF. Combining the CDR3 with reference TRBV5-1 and TRBJ2-7 gives the whole variable domain KAGVTQTPRYLIKTRGQQVTLSCSPISGHRSVSWYQQTPGQGLQFLFEYFSETQRNKGNFPGRFSGRQFSNSRSEMNVSTLELGDSALYLCASSGGGQGVSYEQYFGPGTRLTVT.

In regard to this clonotype: This may stem from a read error, because a much larger clone lies one nucleotide away. The chain uses TRBV12-3 or TRBV12-4 and TRBJ2-5, with 7 nucleotides matching TRBD1. This CDR3 region has 14 residues. CDR3 bases: TGTGCCTGCAGTTTGACAGGGACCCAAGAGACCCAGTACTTC. Its translation is CACSLTGTQETQYF.